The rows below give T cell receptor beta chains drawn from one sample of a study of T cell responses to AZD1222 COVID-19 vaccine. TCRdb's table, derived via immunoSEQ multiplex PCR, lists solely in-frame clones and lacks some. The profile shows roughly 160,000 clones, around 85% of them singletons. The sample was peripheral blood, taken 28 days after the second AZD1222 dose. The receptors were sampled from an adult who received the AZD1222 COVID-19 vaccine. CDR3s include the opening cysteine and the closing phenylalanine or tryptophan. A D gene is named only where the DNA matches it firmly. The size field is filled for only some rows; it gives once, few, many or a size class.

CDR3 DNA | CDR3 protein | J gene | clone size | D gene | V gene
TGTGCCAGCAGCTTAGAGGTGGGAAATCCCCACTTT | CASSLEVGNPHF | TRBJ1-6 | NA | NA | TRBV7-2
TGCGCCAGCAGCTTGGATATCAGGGACGACACTGAAGCTTTCTTT | CASSLDIRDDTEAFF | TRBJ1-1 | NA | NA | TRBV5-1
TGCGCCAGCAGCCCGGGGGGCCTCTACGAGCAGTACTTC | CASSPGGLYEQYF | TRBJ2-7 | NA | NA | TRBV5-1
TGTGCCAGCAGCTTCGCGGTAGCCGGGACAGAAGAGACCCAGTACTTC | CASSFAVAGTEETQYF | TRBJ2-5 | NA | TRBD1 | TRBV7-6
TGTGCCAGCAGCCAAGATCTGTTCGGGCAGGGAACCTATGGCTACACCTTC | CASSQDLFGQGTYGYTF | TRBJ1-2 | NA | NA | TRBV3-1/TRBV3-2
TGTGCCAGCAGCGTAGCCGCAGGGGGCGCTGGCTATGGCTACACCTTC | CASSVAAGGAGYGYTF | TRBJ1-2 | NA | TRBD1 | TRBV9
TGCGCCAGCAGCCCCGACAAAGGACGGTTGTCCTACGAGCAGTACTTC | CASSPDKGRLSYEQYF | TRBJ2-7 | few | NA | TRBV4-1
TGTGCCAGCAGCTTAGCCAGGCGGGGCCGGAGCGGGGAGCTGTTTTTT | CASSLARRGRSGELFF | TRBJ2-2 | NA | NA | TRBV11-2
TGCAGTGCTTCGACAGGGTTGGAGCAGTTCTTC | CSASTGLEQFF | TRBJ2-1 | few | TRBD1 | TRBV20-1
TGTGCCAGCTTCCGGGACAGTTATAATTCACCCCTCCACTTT | CASFRDSYNSPLHF | TRBJ1-6 | once | TRBD1 | TRBV6-5
TGTGCCAGCAGCCAGGACAGGGCTTTTAACACTGAAGCTTTCTTT | CASSQDRAFNTEAFF | TRBJ1-1 | few | TRBD1 | TRBV3-1/TRBV3-2
TGCGCCAGCAGCTTTGGACAGGGGGCCGCTGAAGCTTTCTTT | CASSFGQGAAEAFF | TRBJ1-1 | NA | TRBD1 | TRBV5-1
TGCAGTGCTAGTCGGTTTTTCCTAGCGGACACAGATACGCAGTATTTT | CSASRFFLADTDTQYF | TRBJ2-3 | NA | TRBD2 | TRBV20-1
TGCGCCAGCAGCTTAACGTTGGGGACTAGCGGGGTAGAGACCCAGTACTTC | CASSLTLGTSGVETQYF | TRBJ2-5 | NA | TRBD2 | TRBV5-1
TGTGCCAGCAGTGATTTTAAAGGATATGACACTGAAGCTTTCTTT | CASSDFKGYDTEAFF | TRBJ1-1 | few | NA | TRBV25-1
TGCGCCAGCAGCTCGGGCATCGACAGGGGGTCCCACACCATATATTTT | CASSSGIDRGSHTIYF | TRBJ1-3 | NA | TRBD1 | TRBV5-1
TGTGCCAGCAGTGAATCGGGGTCCCCGGATACGCAGTATTTT | CASSESGSPDTQYF | TRBJ2-3 | few | NA | TRBV6-1
TGTGCCAGCAGCCCGAACGGGGTCGCGAACACCGGGGAGCTGTTTTTT | CASSPNGVANTGELFF | TRBJ2-2 | NA | NA | TRBV7-2
TGTGCCATCTCCGAGGGGGAAGATACGCAGTATTTT | CAISEGEDTQYF | TRBJ2-3 | NA | NA | TRBV10-3
TGTGCCAGCAGCGGGACAGATAGGAACACTGAAGCTTTCTTT | CASSGTDRNTEAFF | TRBJ1-1 | NA | TRBD1 | TRBV3-1/TRBV3-2
TGTGCCAGCAGTTTTCCTCAGGGAGGCTATGGCTACACCTTC | CASSFPQGGYGYTF | TRBJ1-2 | NA | NA | TRBV28
TGTGCCAGCAGTGAATACAGGAGCACAGATACGCAGTATTTT | CASSEYRSTDTQYF | TRBJ2-3 | NA | NA | TRBV6-4
TGTGCCAGCAGCTTCACTAGCGGGAGCTCCTACGAGCAGTACTTC | CASSFTSGSSYEQYF | TRBJ2-7 | NA | TRBD2 | TRBV7-9
TGTGCCACCAGTGATGCTAGCGGGGGGTTGACAGATACGCAGTATTTT | CATSDASGGLTDTQYF | TRBJ2-3 | NA | TRBD2 | TRBV24-1
TGCGCCAGCAGCCAAGTCCGGGGAGGCAATCAGCCCCAGCATTTT | CASSQVRGGNQPQHF | TRBJ1-5 | NA | NA | TRBV4-1
TGTGCCAGCAGTCACCTAGGGGGTGGTCAGCCCCAGCATTTT | CASSHLGGGQPQHF | TRBJ1-5 | NA | NA | TRBV6-6
TGTGCCAGTAGTAGGGGGGAGACCCAGTACTTC | CASSRGETQYF | TRBJ2-5 | NA | NA | TRBV19
TGTGCCAGCAGTTTCAGGGGCCCCCCTGAAGCTTTCTTT | CASSFRGPPEAFF | TRBJ1-1 | NA | NA | TRBV12-3/TRBV12-4
TGTGCCAGCAGCGTAGGGAGGGATGGCGATTCACCCCTCCACTTT | CASSVGRDGDSPLHF | TRBJ1-6 | NA | NA | TRBV9
TGTGCCAGCAGTTATCAAGGGACATCTAACTATGGCTACACCTTC | CASSYQGTSNYGYTF | TRBJ1-2 | NA | NA | TRBV6-2/TRBV6-3
TGTGCCAGCGGCAGGGGGATTGTAGCTGAAGCTTTCTTT | CASGRGIVAEAFF | TRBJ1-1 | NA | TRBD1 | TRBV12-3/TRBV12-4
TGTGCCAGCAGCCCCGAGACTAGCCTCCCCTACGAGCAGTACTTC | CASSPETSLPYEQYF | TRBJ2-7 | NA | TRBD2 | TRBV7-9
TGTGCCAGCAGCTTACGGGGCTCTGGGGCCAACGTCCTGACTTTC | CASSLRGSGANVLTF | TRBJ2-6 | NA | NA | TRBV5-6
TGCGCCAGCAGCCAAGAGAACACAGCAACTAATGAAAAACTGTTTTTT | CASSQENTATNEKLFF | TRBJ1-4 | NA | NA | TRBV4-1
TGCGCCAGCAGCCAACCGGGACGGAGCTCCTACGAGCAGTACTTC | CASSQPGRSSYEQYF | TRBJ2-7 | NA | NA | TRBV4-1
TGTGCCAGCAGCCATTATACAGGGAACACTGAAGCTTTCTTT | CASSHYTGNTEAFF | TRBJ1-1 | NA | NA | TRBV3-1/TRBV3-2
TGTGCCAGCGGACAGGGGCAAGGTAACTATGGCTACACCTTC | CASGQGQGNYGYTF | TRBJ1-2 | NA | TRBD1 | TRBV19
TGCAGTGCTATGGGGGGGGAGACCCAGTACTTC | CSAMGGETQYF | TRBJ2-5 | NA | TRBD2 | TRBV20-1
TGTGCCAGTAGTATAGCGACTGCTCAGCCCCAGCATTTT | CASSIATAQPQHF | TRBJ1-5 | NA | NA | TRBV19
TGTGCCAGCAGCCAACTCACTAGCCCACAAGAGACCCAGTACTTC | CASSQLTSPQETQYF | TRBJ2-5 | NA | NA | TRBV3-1/TRBV3-2
TGTGCCAGCAGGGAGAGGGGGCGCTACGAGCAGTACTTC | CASRERGRYEQYF | TRBJ2-7 | NA | TRBD1 | TRBV2
TGTGCCAGCAGCTTATTGTTGGGGTACTACGAGCAGTACTTC | CASSLLLGYYEQYF | TRBJ2-7 | NA | NA | TRBV7-2
TGTGCCAGCTCACCACGCGGGGGGGCCCTGAATGAGCAGTTCTTC | CASSPRGGALNEQFF | TRBJ2-1 | NA | TRBD2 | TRBV18
TGTGCCAGCAGTTACTATGGGACAGGGGAGAACACTGAAGCTTTCTTT | CASSYYGTGENTEAFF | TRBJ1-1 | NA | TRBD1 | TRBV6-5
TGTGCCAGCAGCTTTATATCCAGCGGGGTGTACAATGAGCAGTTCTTC | CASSFISSGVYNEQFF | TRBJ2-1 | NA | TRBD2 | TRBV7-8
TGCGCCAGCAGCTTGGCCCCCGGACAGCGAATGGGGGCCAACGTCCTGACTTTC | CASSLAPGQRMGANVLTF | TRBJ2-6 | NA | NA | TRBV5-1
TGCGCCAGCAGCTTGGCTTCTTTCGGGGCTGAAGCTTTCTTT | CASSLASFGAEAFF | TRBJ1-1 | NA | NA | TRBV5-1
TGTGCCAGCAGCTTACGGGGACTGAACACTGAAGCTTTCTTT | CASSLRGLNTEAFF | TRBJ1-1 | NA | NA | TRBV5-4
TGTGCCAGCAGTTACGCGGGTACTGGCGAGCAGTACTTC | CASSYAGTGEQYF | TRBJ2-7 | NA | NA | TRBV6-2/TRBV6-3